This T cell receptor beta chain was recovered during a study of cytotoxic CD8 clonotypes in ibrutinib-treated CLL. Overall study findings and caveats: Investigators sampled sustained-remission and progressing patients at differing times.

CDR1 and CDR2 from the germline V gene are MNHNS and SASEGT. V was shortened by 6 bases and J by 2 bases, with 12 bases between the two germline ends. This CDR3 is built from 14 residues. This clone was seen only once. Its target is unknown. Profiled with immunoSEQ multiplex PCR; TCRdb holds only in-frame clones, not every one. The sample carries hundreds of thousands of clones, 79% recorded once. This TCR came from a human donor with chronic lymphocytic leukemia. The chain has TRBV6-1 and TRBJ2-3; a weak D match, TRBD2 (6 bases). The sequences come from PBMCs, collected after 12 months of ibrutinib treatment. In DNA, the CDR3 is TGTGCCAGCAGGGGGGGAGCGGACACAGATACGCAGTATTTT. The encoded protein is CASRGGADTDTQYF.